This T cell receptor beta chain was sequenced during a study of response to subunit inactivated influenza vaccine. Germline trimming cut 2 bases from V and 2 bases from J; bases unmatched to any gene: 4. This CDR3 region has 14 residues. Looked up from germline, CDR1 is SGDLS and CDR2 is YYNGEE. TCRdb ran MiXCR on the RT-PCR reads and lists one entry per CDR3 protein. This table holds about 650,000 distinct CDR3 sequences, around 15% found once. For this clonotype: Antigen unknown.

Study conclusions and caveats: With each seasonal influenza vaccination, the authors suggested, few new T cells are recruited.

The origin of this receptor is a man between 45 and 60 years old who received an inactivated influenza vaccine. The sequencing used PBMCs from blood, collected roughly 2 weeks before vaccination. This sequence joins TRBV9 and TRBJ2-7; 7 positions agree with TRBD1. The CDR3 DNA reads as TGTGCCAGCAGCGTTCGACAGGGACCCTACGAGCAGTACTTC. Its protein is CASSVRQGPYEQYF.